This TCR beta chain was recorded in a study of cytomegalovirus exposure and HLA in healthy donors. The PCR employed 60 Vbeta primers together with 13 Jbeta primers. Generated by immunoSEQ multiplex PCR, the TCRdb table keeps only in-frame clones and is missing some. The sample's table shows roughly 120,000 clones. The CDR3 has 15 residues. Germline CDR1 reads SGHNT; CDR2 reads YYREEE (reference sequence). V shed 4 bases and J shed 2 bases, with 14 bases lying between them. The chain joins TRBV5-4 to TRBJ2-3; D gene unclear. The sample comprised PBMCs. The TCR originated in a man aged 18 to 29 in good health and CMV-seronegative. The CDR3 reads CASSNKEINTDTQYF. For the CDR3, the DNA is TGTGCCAGCAGCAACAAGGAGATTAACACAGATACGCAGTATTTT.